The entry that follows covers one T cell receptor (beta chain) sequence. The antigen is undetermined. The data derive from a study of a mutant IDH1 vaccine in newly diagnosed glioma. The overall study: Patients were given eight vaccinations, scheduled in weeks 1, 3, 5, 7, 11, 15, 19 and 23. Patients got their first vaccination 4-6 weeks after radiotherapy alone, or with temozolomide cycles. Antecedent treatment encompassed radiotherapy, temozolomide, or their combination; the majority received both.

Clones were sequenced by immunoSEQ multiplex PCR, and TCRdb holds only the in-frame ones, with some missing. The sample yields 12,000 or so clones, about nine tenths seen once. Study conclusions and caveats: Pseudoprogression seemingly bore no relation to changes in top peripheral T cell clonotypes.

CDR3 length: 14 amino acids. Germline V gene lookup returns CDR1 SGHRS and CDR2 YFSETQ. Trimming at V came to 4 bases and at J to 4 bases, leaving 3 bases not matched to a gene. The time point is: week 5, during vaccination. Every single dose of the vaccine, 300 ug of mutant IDH1 20-mer peptide, came with topical imiquimod. This TCR was sampled from a woman aged 40 to 55 with glioma. Some clones in this sample may be carry-over from other donors' samples. This sequence joins TRBV5-1 and TRBJ1-3; 9 bases are a match to TRBD1. This sample comprised PBMCs, obtained from a glioma patient whose treatment included an IDH1 peptide vaccine. CDR3 amino acids: CASSQTGGGNTIYF. CDR3 DNA sequence: TGCGCCAGCAGCCAGACAGGGGGAGGAAACACCATATATTTT. Together with reference TRBV5-1 and TRBJ1-3, the CDR3 gives the full variable domain: KAGVTQTPRYLIKTRGQQVTLSCSPISGHRSVSWYQQTPGQGLQFLFEYFSETQRNKGNFPGRFSGRQFSNSRSEMNVSTLELGDSALYLCASSQTGGGNTIYFGEGSWLTVV.